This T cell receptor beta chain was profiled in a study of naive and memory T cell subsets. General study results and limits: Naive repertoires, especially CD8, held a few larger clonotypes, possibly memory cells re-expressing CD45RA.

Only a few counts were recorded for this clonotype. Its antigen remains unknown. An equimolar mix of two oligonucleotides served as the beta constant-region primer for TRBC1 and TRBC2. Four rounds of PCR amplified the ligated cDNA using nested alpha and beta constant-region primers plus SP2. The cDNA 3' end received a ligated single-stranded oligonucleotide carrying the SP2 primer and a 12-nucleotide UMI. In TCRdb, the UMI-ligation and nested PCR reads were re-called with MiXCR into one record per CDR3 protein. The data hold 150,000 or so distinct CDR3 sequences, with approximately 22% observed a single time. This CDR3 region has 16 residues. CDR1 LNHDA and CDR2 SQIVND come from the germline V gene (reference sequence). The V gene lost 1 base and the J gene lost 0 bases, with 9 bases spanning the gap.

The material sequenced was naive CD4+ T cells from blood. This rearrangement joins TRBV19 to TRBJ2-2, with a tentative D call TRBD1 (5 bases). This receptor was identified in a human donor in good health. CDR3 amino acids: CASSIVRTTNTGELFF. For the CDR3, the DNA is TGTGCCAGTAGTATAGTAAGGACAACGAACACCGGGGAGCTGTTTTTT.